This T cell receptor beta chain originates from a study of cytomegalovirus exposure and HLA in healthy donors. This clone was recorded a few times. Germline is not matched at one junction end, which may reflect a read error. The PCR contained 60 Vbeta and 13 Jbeta primers. This table comes from immunoSEQ multiplex PCR, and its TCRdb copy is limited to in-frame clones, with some not included. The repertoire consists of 140,000 to 150,000 clones, with around three quarters occurring once and the leading ten covering around 2.5%. The germline CDR1 and CDR2 sequences are SEHNR and FQNEAQ (reference sequence). CDR3 length equals 13 residues.

This sequence joins TRBV7-9 and TRBJ1-1, with unresolved D. This receptor was identified in a woman in her late teens or twenties in good health and CMV-seropositive. Sequencing input: PBMCs. CDR3 sequence reads: CSSSLTQNTEAFF. CDR3 DNA sequence: TGTTCCAGCAGCTTAACACAGAACACTGAAGCTTTCTTT.